This T cell receptor beta chain was identified during a study of T-cell memory formation after mild COVID-19. A single record per CDR3 protein comes from TCRdb applying MiXCR to the 5' RACE reads. The data show roughly 200,000 distinct CDR3 sequences, about a fifth seen once. Study-wide results and caveats: Day 15 to 85 contractors were CD4/CD8 balanced; later expanders leaned CD4+.

In the case of this clonotype: Antigen: not known.

V shed 6 bases and J shed 0 bases, with 8 bases lying between them. The CDR3 is made up of 13 amino acids. Germline V gene data show CDR1 as MNHEY and CDR2 as SMNVEV (reference sequence). The receptor was isolated from an adult woman who had mild COVID-19 (a few samples of this study predate the infection). Cell type and time point are not known. The sample taken for sequencing was PBMCs or a T cell subset sorted from them (not recorded which). J is TRBJ2-5 and V is TRBV27; D is undetermined. The CDR3 DNA follows: TGTGCCAGCAGAATACGGTACCAAGAGACCCAGTACTTC. It translates to CASRIRYQETQYF.